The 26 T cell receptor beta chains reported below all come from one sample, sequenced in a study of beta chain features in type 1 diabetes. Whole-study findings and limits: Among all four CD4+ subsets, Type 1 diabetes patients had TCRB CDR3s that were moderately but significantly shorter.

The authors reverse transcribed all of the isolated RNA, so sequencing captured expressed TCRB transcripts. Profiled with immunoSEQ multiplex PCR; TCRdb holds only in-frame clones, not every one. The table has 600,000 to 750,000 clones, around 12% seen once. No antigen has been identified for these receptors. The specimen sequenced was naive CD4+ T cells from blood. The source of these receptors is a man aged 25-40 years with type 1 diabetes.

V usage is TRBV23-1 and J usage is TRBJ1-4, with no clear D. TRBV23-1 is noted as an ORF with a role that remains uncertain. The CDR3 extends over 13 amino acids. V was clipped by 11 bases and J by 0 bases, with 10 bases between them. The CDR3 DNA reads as TGCGCCTTACCCCGAGCAACTAATGAAAAACTGTTTTTT. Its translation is CALPRATNEKLFF.

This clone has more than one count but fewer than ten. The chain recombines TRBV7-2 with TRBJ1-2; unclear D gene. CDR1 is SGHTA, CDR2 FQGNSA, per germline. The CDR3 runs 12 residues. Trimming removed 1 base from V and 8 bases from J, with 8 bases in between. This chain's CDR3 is CASSLDGEGYTF. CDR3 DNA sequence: TGTGCCAGCAGCTTAGATGGGGAGGGCTACACCTTC.

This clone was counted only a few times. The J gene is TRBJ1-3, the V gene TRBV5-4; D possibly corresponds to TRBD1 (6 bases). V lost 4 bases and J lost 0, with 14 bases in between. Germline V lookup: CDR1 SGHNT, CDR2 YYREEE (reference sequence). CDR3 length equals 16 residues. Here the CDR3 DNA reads TGTGCCAGCAGCCCGGACAGCGGGGTCTCTGGAAACACCATATATTTT. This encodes CASSPDSGVSGNTIYF.

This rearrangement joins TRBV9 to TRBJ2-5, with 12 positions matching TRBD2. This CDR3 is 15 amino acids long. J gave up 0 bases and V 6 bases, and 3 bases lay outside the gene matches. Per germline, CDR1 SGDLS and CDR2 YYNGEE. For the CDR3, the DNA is TGTGCCAGCACCCTAGCGGGGGGGTACCAAGAGACCCAGTACTTC. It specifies CASTLAGGYQETQYF.

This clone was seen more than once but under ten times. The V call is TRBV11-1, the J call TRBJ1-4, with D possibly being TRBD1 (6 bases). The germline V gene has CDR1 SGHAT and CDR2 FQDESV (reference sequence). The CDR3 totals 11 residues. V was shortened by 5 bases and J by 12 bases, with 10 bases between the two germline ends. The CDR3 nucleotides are TGTGCCAGCAGCCAAGAGGGGGAACTGTTTTTT. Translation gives CASSQEGELFF.

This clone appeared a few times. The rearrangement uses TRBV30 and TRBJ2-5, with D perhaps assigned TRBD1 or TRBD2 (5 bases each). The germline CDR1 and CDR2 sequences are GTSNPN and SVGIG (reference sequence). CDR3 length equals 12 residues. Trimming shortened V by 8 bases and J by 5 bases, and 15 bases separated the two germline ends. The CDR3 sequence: CAGERGTETQYF. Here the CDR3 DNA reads TGTGCCGGAGAACGAGGGACCGAGACCCAGTACTTC.

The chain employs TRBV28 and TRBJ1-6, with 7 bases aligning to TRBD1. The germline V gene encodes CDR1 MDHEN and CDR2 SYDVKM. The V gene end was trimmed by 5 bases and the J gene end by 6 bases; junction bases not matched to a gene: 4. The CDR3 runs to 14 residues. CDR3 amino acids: CASSPGQINSPLHF. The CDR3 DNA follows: TGTGCCAGCAGTCCGGGACAGATTAATTCACCCCTCCACTTT.

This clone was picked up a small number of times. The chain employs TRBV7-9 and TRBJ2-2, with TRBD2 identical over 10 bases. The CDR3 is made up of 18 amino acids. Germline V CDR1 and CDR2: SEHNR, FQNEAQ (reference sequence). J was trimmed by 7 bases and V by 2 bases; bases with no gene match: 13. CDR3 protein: CASSLHPSASGGIGELFF. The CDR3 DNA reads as TGTGCCAGCAGCTTACACCCGTCGGCTAGCGGGGGTATCGGGGAGCTGTTTTTT.

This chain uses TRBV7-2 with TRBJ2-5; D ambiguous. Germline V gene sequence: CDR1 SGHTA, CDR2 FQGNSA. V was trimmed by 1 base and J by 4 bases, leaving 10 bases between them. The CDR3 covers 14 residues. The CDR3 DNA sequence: TGTGCCAGCAGCTTAGTGGCTGGCGGAGAGACCCAGTACTTC. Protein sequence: CASSLVAGGETQYF.

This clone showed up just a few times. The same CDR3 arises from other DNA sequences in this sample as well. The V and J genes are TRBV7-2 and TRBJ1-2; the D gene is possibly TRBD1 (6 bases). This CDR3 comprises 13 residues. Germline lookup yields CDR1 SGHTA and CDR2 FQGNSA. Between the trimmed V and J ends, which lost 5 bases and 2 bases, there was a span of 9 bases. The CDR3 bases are TGTGCCAGCAGCCGGGACATCAACTATGGCTACACCTTC. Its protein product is CASSRDINYGYTF.

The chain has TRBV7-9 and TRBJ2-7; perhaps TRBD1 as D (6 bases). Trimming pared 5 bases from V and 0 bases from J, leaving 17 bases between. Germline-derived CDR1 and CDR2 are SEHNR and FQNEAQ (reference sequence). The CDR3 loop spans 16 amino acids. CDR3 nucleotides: TGTGCCAGCAGCCTAGGTCCAGGGGCCATCTCCTACGAGCAGTACTTC. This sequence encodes CASSLGPGAISYEQYF.

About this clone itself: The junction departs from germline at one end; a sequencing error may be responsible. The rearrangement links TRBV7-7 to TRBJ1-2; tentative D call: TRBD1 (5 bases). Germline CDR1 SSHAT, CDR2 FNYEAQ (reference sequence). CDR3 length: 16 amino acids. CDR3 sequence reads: CASSFLSYRNTAGYTF. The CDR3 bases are TGTGCTAGCAGCTTCCTATCATACAGGAACACGGCGGGCTACACCTTC.

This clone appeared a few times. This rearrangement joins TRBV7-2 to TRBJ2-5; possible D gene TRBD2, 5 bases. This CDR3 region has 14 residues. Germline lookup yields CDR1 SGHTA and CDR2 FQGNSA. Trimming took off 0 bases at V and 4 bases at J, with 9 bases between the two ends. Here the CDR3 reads CASSLADSVETQYF. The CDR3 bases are TGTGCCAGCAGCTTAGCGGACTCGGTAGAGACCCAGTACTTC.

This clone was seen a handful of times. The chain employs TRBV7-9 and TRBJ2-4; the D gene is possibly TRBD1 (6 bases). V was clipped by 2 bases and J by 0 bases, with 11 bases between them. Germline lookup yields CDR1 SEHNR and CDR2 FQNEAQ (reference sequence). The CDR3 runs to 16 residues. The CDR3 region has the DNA TGTGCCAGCAGCTTACACCAGGGGCTAGCCAAAAACATTCAGTACTTC. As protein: CASSLHQGLAKNIQYF.

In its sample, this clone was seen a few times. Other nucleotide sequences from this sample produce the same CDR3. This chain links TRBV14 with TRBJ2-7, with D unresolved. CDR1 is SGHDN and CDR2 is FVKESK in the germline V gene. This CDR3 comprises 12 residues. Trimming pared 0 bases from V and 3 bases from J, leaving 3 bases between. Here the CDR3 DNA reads TGTGCCAGCAGCCAAGACCGCTACGAGCAGTACTTC. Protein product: CASSQDRYEQYF.

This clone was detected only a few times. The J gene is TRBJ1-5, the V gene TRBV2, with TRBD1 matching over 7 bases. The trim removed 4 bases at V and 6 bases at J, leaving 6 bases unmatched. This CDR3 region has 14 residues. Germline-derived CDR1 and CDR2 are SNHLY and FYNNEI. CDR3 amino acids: CASSGQGWGQPQHF. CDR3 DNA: TGTGCCAGCAGTGGACAGGGTTGGGGTCAGCCCCAGCATTTT.

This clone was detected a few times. The CDR3 DNA reads as TGTGCCAGTAGTAACAGGTGGGATCAGCCCCAGCATTTT. Protein: CASSNRWDQPQHF. The chain is built from TRBV19 and TRBJ1-5; weak D call: TRBD1 (5 bases). Germline V gives CDR1 LNHDA, CDR2 SQIVND (reference sequence). V was trimmed by 4 bases and J by 5 bases, leaving 9 bases between them. This CDR3 is built from 13 residues.

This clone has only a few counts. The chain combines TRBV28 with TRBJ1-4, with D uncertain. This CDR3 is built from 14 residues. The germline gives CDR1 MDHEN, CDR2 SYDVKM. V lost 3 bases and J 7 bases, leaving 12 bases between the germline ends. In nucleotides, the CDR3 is TGTGCCAGCAGTTTGCCGGGTAACGGTGAAAAACTGTTTTTT. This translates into CASSLPGNGEKLFF.

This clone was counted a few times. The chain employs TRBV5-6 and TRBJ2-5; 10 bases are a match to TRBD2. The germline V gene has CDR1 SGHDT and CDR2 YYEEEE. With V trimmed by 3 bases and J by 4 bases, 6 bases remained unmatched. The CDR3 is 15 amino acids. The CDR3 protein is CASSSSGGAGETQYF. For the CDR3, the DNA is TGTGCCAGCAGCTCCAGCGGGGGGGCCGGAGAGACCCAGTACTTC.

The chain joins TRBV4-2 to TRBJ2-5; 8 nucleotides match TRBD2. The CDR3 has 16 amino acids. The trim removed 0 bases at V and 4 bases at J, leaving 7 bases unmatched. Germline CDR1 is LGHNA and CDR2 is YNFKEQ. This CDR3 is CASSQDMRGALETQYF. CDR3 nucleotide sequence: TGTGCCAGCAGCCAAGATATGCGGGGGGCCCTAGAGACCCAGTACTTC.

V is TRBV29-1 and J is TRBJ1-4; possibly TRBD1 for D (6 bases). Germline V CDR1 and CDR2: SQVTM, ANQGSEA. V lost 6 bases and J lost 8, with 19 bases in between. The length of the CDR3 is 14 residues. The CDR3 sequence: CSVGGTAAKEKLFF. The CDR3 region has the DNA TGCAGCGTGGGGGGCACAGCCGCGAAGGAAAAACTGTTTTTT.

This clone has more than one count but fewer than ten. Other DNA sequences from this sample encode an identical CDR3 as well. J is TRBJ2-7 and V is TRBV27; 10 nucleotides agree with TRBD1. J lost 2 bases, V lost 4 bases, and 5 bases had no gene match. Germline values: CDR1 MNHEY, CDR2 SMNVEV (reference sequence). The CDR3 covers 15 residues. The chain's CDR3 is CASSSPGQGTYEQYF. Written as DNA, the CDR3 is TGTGCCAGCAGTTCACCGGGACAGGGGACCTACGAGCAGTACTTC.

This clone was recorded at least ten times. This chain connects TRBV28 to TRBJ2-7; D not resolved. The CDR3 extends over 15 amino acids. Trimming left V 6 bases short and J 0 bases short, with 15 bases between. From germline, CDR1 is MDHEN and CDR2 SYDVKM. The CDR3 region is CASSPSIIASYEQYF. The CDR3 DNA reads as TGTGCCAGCAGCCCTTCCATTATAGCCTCCTACGAGCAGTACTTC.

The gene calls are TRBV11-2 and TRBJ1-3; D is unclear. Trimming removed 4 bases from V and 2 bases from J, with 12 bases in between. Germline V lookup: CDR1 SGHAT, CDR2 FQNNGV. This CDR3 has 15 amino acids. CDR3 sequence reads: CASSSSWSPGNTIYF. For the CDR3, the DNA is TGTGCCAGCAGCTCTAGCTGGTCGCCTGGAAACACCATATATTTT.

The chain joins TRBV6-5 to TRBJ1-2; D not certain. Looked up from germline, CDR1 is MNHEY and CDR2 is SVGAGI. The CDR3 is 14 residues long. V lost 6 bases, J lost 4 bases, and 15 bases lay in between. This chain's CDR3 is CASRTHDGRYGYTF. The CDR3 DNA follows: TGTGCCAGCAGGACCCACGACGGCCGCTATGGCTACACCTTC.

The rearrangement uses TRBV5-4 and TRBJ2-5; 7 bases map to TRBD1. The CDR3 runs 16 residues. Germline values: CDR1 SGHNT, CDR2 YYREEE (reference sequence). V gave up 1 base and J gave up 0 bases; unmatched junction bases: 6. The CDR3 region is CASSLPPGQHQETQYF. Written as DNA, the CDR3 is TGTGCCAGCAGCTTGCCGCCGGGACAGCACCAAGAGACCCAGTACTTC.